Each of the 21 T cell receptor beta chains below was sequenced from the same sample in a study of blood T cell repertoires in COVID-19 (dated by TCRdb to about 2020). The protocol used for the library was the immunoSEQ multiplex PCR assay. TCRdb obtained this table from immuneACCESS and retained in-frame rearrangements with V and J assigned. These tables miss some clones; where compared with another copy, unresolved V genes account for less than half of the shortfall, and the remainder is unexplained. The sample records roughly 140,000 clones, approximately 80% of which are singletons. Roughly two fifths of the sample goes to the ten largest clones. The sequenced sample was peripheral blood. These receptors were obtained from a human donor in a cohort sampled during active COVID-19.

CDR3 sequence (DNA): TGTGCCAGTAGTCCGACGACAGGTTATGGCACAGATACGCAGTATTTT. It encodes CASSPTTGYGTDTQYF. The V gene is TRBV19, the J gene TRBJ2-3, with D maybe TRBD1 (6 bases). Germline V gene data show CDR1 as LNHDA and CDR2 as SQIVND (reference sequence). The germline V and J ends were trimmed by 5 bases and 1 base, with 16 bases remaining between them. The CDR3 runs to 16 residues.

This rearrangement joins TRBV7-2 to TRBJ1-6, with 9 nucleotides matching TRBD1. This CDR3 has 16 residues. Germline CDR1 is SGHTA and CDR2 is FQGNSA. V lost 5 bases and J lost 5; bases outside the gene matches: 7. The CDR3 protein is CASSKDRGQHNSPLHF. Written as DNA, the CDR3 is TGTGCCAGCAGCAAGGACAGGGGACAACATAATTCACCCCTCCACTTT.

V gene TRBV18 combines with J gene TRBJ2-2, with D unclear. V was shortened by 3 bases and J by 7 bases, with 9 bases between the two germline ends. CDR1 KGHSH and CDR2 LQKENI come from the germline V gene. The CDR3 totals 13 residues. The CDR3 loop is CASSPQQDGELFF. The CDR3 DNA reads TGTGCCAGCTCACCCCAGCAGGACGGGGAGCTGTTTTTT.

This rearrangement joins TRBV6-4 to TRBJ2-3; TRBD1 is a possible D gene (5 bases). The V end lost 2 bases, the J end lost 9 bases, and 9 bases lay between the germline ends. CDR1 is MRHNA, CDR2 SNTAGT, per germline. This CDR3 spans 12 amino acids. CDR3 in DNA: TGTGCCAGCAGTGACGGACACTTAACGCAGTATTTT. This codes for CASSDGHLTQYF.

The V call is TRBV7-2, the J call TRBJ1-2, with 9 bases that match TRBD1. The germline V gene has CDR1 SGHTA and CDR2 FQGNSA. The ends lost 5 bases at V and 6 bases at J; junction bases unmatched: 10. CDR3 length: 15 amino acids. DNA of the CDR3: TGTGCCAGCAGCCCGCCCCCGAGGACAGGGGATGGCTACACCTTC. As protein: CASSPPPRTGDGYTF.

The CDR3 here is CSGQYGGPLTQYF. Here the CDR3 DNA reads TGCAGCGGCCAGTACGGGGGGCCGCTGACCCAGTACTTC. The rearrangement joins TRBV29-1 to TRBJ2-5; D is perhaps TRBD2 (7 bases). This CDR3 has 13 residues. Per the germline V gene, CDR1 is SQVTM and CDR2 is ANQGSEA. V was cut by 7 bases and J by 7 bases, with 19 bases left in between.

The chain uses TRBV9 and TRBJ2-1; 13 nucleotides align to TRBD2. This CDR3 region has 15 residues. CDR1 is SGDLS, CDR2 YYNGEE, per germline. J lost 5 bases, V lost 2 bases, and 1 base had no gene match. The CDR3 here is CASSVGTSGNNEQFF. For the CDR3, the DNA is TGTGCCAGCAGCGTCGGGACTAGCGGGAACAATGAGCAGTTCTTC.

The chain is built from TRBV29-1 and TRBJ1-4, with 7 bases aligning to TRBD1. The CDR3 extends over 13 amino acids. V lost 4 bases to trimming and J lost 1 base; unmatched junction nucleotides: 0. Germline V gives CDR1 SQVTM, CDR2 ANQGSEA. The CDR3 reads CSVGTGTNEKLFF. Here the CDR3 DNA reads TGCAGCGTTGGGACAGGAACTAATGAAAAACTGTTTTTT.

This chain links TRBV7-9 with TRBJ1-2; no clear D gene. V was cut by 3 bases and J by 0 bases, with 11 bases left in between. The CDR3 covers 15 residues. The germline V gene encodes CDR1 SEHNR and CDR2 FQNEAQ (reference sequence). The DNA for the CDR3 is TGTGCCAGCAGCTTCGACATCCAAGCTAACTATGGCTACACCTTC. It translates to CASSFDIQANYGYTF.

CDR3 region: CAAGESSYEQYF. CDR3 DNA: TGCGCCGCGGGGGAGAGCTCCTACGAGCAGTACTTC. The rearrangement links TRBV10-1 to TRBJ2-7, with 7 bases identical to TRBD2. There are 12 residues in the CDR3. The V gene end was trimmed by 11 bases and the J gene end by 0 bases; junction bases not matched to a gene: 4. Germline loops: CDR1 WNHNN, CDR2 SYGVQD (reference sequence).

The chain joins TRBV9 to TRBJ1-2; 7 bases line up with TRBD1. J gave up 5 bases and V 0 bases, and 4 bases lay outside the gene matches. CDR3 length equals 14 residues. Germline-derived CDR1 and CDR2 are SGDLS and YYNGEE. The CDR3 DNA reads TGTGCCAGCAGCGTAGACAGGGGCTGGTATGGCTACACCTTC. It yields the protein CASSVDRGWYGYTF.

CDR3 DNA sequence: TGTGCTAGTGGTTTGGCCGGGGACAGGGGGCGGGCTGAAGCTTTCTTT. Its translation is CASGLAGDRGRAEAFF. This chain connects TRBV12-5 to TRBJ1-1; 12 bases align to TRBD1. Germline trimming cut 1 base from V and 6 bases from J; bases unmatched to any gene: 6. Germline CDR1 LGHNT, CDR2 FRNRAP. CDR3 size: 16 residues.

The V call is TRBV27, the J call TRBJ2-7; 10 bases line up with TRBD1. V shed 2 bases and J 6 bases; nucleotides not matched to a gene: 4. CDR3 length equals 14 residues. Germline V lookup: CDR1 MNHEY, CDR2 SMNVEV (reference sequence). As DNA, the CDR3 is TGTGCCAGCAGTTTAAGGGACAGGGGAGGCGAGCAGTACTTC. Its protein is CASSLRDRGGEQYF.

V gene TRBV19 combines with J gene TRBJ2-1, with 11 nucleotides matching TRBD2. The germline gives CDR1 LNHDA, CDR2 SQIVND (reference sequence). J gave up 10 bases and V 3 bases, and 8 bases lay outside the gene matches. CDR3 length: 15 amino acids. The CDR3 bases are TGTGCCAGTAGTATCATTAGCGGGGGGGCGAAGGAGCAGTTCTTC. Residues: CASSIISGGAKEQFF. Full variable domain (remainder filled in from reference TRBV19 and TRBJ2-1): DGGITQSPKYLFRKEGQNVTLSCEQNLNHDAMYWYRQDPGQGLRLIYYSQIVNDFQKGDIAEGYSVSREKKESFPLTVTSAQKNPTAFYLCASSIISGGAKEQFFGPGTRLTVL.

The chain combines TRBV18 with TRBJ2-1; TRBD2 agrees at 13 bases. Per the germline V gene, CDR1 is KGHSH and CDR2 is LQKENI. The junction had 3 bases not matched to a gene; V was cut back by 5 bases and J by 5 bases. The CDR3 is made up of 15 amino acids. This CDR3 is CASSGTSGADNEQFF. DNA for the CDR3: TGTGCCAGCTCAGGGACTAGCGGGGCCGACAATGAGCAGTTCTTC.

V gene TRBV6-5 combines with J gene TRBJ2-3, with TRBD2 as a possible D gene (6 bases). The CDR3 spans 15 residues. The V end was cut by 10 bases, the J end by 2 bases, with 19 bases between. The germline V gene has CDR1 MNHEY and CDR2 SVGAGI. CDR3 sequence reads: CATSVPRGHTDTQYF. Written as DNA, the CDR3 is TGTGCCACCTCAGTCCCGCGGGGCCACACAGATACGCAGTATTTT.

The rearrangement uses TRBV30 and TRBJ1-4, with TRBD1 matching 8 bases. Losses at the gene ends were 0 bases for V and 7 bases for J; bases not matched to a gene: 7. This CDR3 has 15 amino acids. From germline, CDR1 is GTSNPN and CDR2 SVGIG (reference sequence). The chain's CDR3 is CAWSVLDRVGEKLFF. CDR3 nucleotides: TGTGCCTGGAGTGTCCTGGACAGGGTGGGTGAAAAACTGTTTTTT.

V is TRBV9 and J is TRBJ2-5, with 14 bases fitting TRBD2. Trimming cost V 4 bases and J 5 bases; bases outside gene matches: 7. The CDR3 consists of 16 residues. Germline V gene sequence: CDR1 SGDLS, CDR2 YYNGEE. CDR3: CASSPTSGGEWETQYF. Written as DNA, the CDR3 is TGTGCCAGCAGCCCGACTAGCGGGGGGGAGTGGGAGACCCAGTACTTC.

This rearrangement joins TRBV18 to TRBJ2-3; D gene uncertain. CDR1 and CDR2 from the germline V gene are KGHSH and LQKENI. Trimming removed 6 bases from V and 3 bases from J, with 4 bases in between. The length of the CDR3 is 11 residues. The CDR3 region has the DNA TGTGCCAGCTCTCCGACAGATACGCAGTATTTT. Translated: CASSPTDTQYF.

This clone was found a few times. The chain's CDR3 is CASSERGAGELFF. CDR3 DNA: TGTGCCAGCAGTGAACGGGGGGCCGGGGAGCTGTTTTTT. This sequence joins TRBV6-1 and TRBJ2-2, with 7 nucleotides matching TRBD2. V gave up 2 bases and J gave up 6 bases; unmatched junction bases: 0. The CDR3 has 13 amino acids. Germline-derived CDR1 and CDR2 are MNHNS and SASEGT.

The rearrangement links TRBV11-2 to TRBJ1-2; D is unclear. Germline-derived CDR1 and CDR2 are SGHAT and FQNNGV. V lost 1 base and J 0 bases, leaving 6 bases between the germline ends. The CDR3 runs 14 residues. CDR3: CASSLGPTNYGYTF. CDR3 nucleotides: TGTGCCAGCAGCTTAGGGCCGACTAACTATGGCTACACCTTC.